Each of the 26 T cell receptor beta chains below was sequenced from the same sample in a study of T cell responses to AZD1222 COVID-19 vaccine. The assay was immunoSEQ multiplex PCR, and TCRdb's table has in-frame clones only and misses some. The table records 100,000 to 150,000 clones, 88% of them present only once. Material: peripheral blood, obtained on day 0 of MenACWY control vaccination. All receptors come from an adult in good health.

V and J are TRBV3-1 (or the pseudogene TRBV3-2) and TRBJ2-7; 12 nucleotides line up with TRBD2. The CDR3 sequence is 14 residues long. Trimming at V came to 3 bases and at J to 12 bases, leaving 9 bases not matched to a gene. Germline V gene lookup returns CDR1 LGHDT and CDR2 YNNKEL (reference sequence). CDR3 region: CASSHSATSGSLYF. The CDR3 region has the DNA TGTGCCAGCAGCCATTCTGCGACTAGCGGGAGTTTGTACTTC.

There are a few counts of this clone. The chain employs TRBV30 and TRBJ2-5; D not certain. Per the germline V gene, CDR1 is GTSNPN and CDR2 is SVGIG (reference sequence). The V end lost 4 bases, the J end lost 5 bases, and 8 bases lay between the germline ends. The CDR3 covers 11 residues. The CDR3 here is CAWTKTETQYF. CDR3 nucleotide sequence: TGTGCCTGGACTAAGACGGAGACCCAGTACTTC.

The CDR3 DNA reads as TGTGCCAGTAGTATAGGTCGGACGGCATACAATGAGCAGTTCTTC. Protein product: CASSIGRTAYNEQFF. This rearrangement joins TRBV19 to TRBJ2-1; D not certain. This CDR3 region has 15 residues. The germline CDR1 and CDR2 sequences are LNHDA and SQIVND (reference sequence). V was cut by 1 base and J by 4 bases, with 11 bases left in between.

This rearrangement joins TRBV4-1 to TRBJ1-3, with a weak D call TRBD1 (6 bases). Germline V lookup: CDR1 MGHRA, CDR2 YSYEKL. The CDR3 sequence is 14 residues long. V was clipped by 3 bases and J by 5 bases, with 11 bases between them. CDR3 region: CASSQEDRRNTIYF. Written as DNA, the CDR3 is TGCGCCAGCAGCCAGGAAGACAGGCGAAACACCATATATTTT.

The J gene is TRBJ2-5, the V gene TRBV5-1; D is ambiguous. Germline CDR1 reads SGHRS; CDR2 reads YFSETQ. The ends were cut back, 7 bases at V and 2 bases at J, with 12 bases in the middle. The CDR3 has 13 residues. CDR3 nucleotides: TGCGCCAGCTATGCGCGGCTACAAGAGACCCAGTACTTC. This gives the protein CASYARLQETQYF.

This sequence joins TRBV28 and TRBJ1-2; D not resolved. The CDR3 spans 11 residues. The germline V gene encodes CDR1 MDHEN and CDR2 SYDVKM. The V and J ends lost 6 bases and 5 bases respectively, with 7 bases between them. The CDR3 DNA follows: TGTGCCAGCAGGACACATTATGGCTACACCTTC. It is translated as CASRTHYGYTF.

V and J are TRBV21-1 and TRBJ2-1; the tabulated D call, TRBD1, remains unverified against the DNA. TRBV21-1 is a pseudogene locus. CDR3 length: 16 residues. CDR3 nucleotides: TGTGCCAGCAGCTCACTCCGGGACACAGGGGCGGATGAGCAGTTCTTC. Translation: CASSSLRDTGADEQFF.

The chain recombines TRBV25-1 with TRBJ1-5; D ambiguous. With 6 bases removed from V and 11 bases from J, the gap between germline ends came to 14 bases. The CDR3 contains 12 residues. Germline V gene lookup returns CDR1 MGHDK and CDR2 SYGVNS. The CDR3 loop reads CASSAIEGAQHF. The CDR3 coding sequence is TGTGCCAGCAGCGCCATAGAGGGAGCCCAGCATTTT.

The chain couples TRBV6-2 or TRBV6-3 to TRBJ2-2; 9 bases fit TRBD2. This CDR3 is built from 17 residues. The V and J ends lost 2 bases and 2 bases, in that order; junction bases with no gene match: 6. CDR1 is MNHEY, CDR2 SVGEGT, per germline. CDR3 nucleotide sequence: TGTGCCAGCAGTTACCCCGCTAGCGGGATTAACACCGGGGAGCTGTTTTTT. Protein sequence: CASSYPASGINTGELFF.

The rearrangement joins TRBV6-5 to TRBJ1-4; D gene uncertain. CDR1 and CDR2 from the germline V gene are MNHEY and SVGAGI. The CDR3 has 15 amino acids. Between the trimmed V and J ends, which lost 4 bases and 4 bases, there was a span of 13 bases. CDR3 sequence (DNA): TGTGCCAGCAGTTCTCGGACGGATTATAATGAAAAACTGTTTTTT. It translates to CASSSRTDYNEKLFF.

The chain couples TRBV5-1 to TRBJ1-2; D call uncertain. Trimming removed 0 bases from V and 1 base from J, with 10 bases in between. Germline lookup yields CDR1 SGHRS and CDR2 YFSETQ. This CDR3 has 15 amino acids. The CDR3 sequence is CASSLDGNFNYGYTF. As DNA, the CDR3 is TGCGCCAGCAGCTTGGACGGGAATTTTAACTATGGCTACACCTTC.

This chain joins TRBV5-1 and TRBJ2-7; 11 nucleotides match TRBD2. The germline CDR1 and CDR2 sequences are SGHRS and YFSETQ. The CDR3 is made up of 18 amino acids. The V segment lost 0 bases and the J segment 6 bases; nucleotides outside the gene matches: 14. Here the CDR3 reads CASSLGQGSTSGIIEQYF. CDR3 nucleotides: TGCGCCAGCAGCTTGGGTCAGGGATCGACTAGCGGGATAATCGAGCAGTACTTC.

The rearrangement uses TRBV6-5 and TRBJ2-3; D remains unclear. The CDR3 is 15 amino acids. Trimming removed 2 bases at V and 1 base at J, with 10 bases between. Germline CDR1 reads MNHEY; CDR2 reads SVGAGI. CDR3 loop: CASSYGRQGTDTQYF. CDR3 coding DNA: TGTGCCAGCAGTTACGGCCGGCAGGGCACAGATACGCAGTATTTT.

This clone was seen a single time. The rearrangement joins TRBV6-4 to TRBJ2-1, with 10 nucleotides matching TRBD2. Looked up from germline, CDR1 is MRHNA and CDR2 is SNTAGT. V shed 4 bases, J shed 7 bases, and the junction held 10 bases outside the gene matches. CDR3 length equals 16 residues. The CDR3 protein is CASSVLAGGPRNEQFF. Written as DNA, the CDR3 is TGTGCCAGCAGTGTCTTAGCGGGAGGTCCGCGGAATGAGCAGTTCTTC.

CDR3 loop: CASSHTLVGTEKLFF. The CDR3 bases are TGCGCCAGCAGCCACACATTGGTGGGAACCGAAAAACTGTTTTTT. The chain is built from TRBV5-1 and TRBJ1-4; D not certain. The V gene lost 4 bases and the J gene lost 8 bases, with 18 bases spanning the gap. Germline V gene lookup returns CDR1 SGHRS and CDR2 YFSETQ. This CDR3 contains 15 residues.

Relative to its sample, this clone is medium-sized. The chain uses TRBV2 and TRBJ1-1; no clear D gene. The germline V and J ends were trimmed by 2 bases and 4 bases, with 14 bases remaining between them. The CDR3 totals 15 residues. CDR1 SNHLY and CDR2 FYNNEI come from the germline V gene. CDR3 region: CASSEKLFGVTEAFF. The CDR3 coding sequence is TGTGCCAGCAGTGAAAAGTTGTTCGGGGTCACTGAAGCTTTCTTT.

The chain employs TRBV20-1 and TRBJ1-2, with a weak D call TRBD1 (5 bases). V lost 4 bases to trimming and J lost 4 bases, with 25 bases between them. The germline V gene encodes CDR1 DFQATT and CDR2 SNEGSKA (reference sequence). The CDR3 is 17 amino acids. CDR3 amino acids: CSAIEIGGAGAIYGYTF. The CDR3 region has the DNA TGCAGTGCTATTGAAATTGGTGGGGCAGGCGCGATCTATGGCTACACCTTC.

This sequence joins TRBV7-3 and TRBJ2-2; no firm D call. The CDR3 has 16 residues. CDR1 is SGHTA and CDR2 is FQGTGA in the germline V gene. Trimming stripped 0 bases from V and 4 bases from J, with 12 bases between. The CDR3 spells CASSLTPVEITGELFF. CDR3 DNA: TGTGCCAGCAGCTTAACCCCGGTGGAGATCACCGGGGAGCTGTTTTTT.

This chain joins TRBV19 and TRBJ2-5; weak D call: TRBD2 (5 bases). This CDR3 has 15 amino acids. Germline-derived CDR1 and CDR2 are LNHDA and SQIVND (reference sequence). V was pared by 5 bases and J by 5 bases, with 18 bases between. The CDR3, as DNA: TGTGCCAGTAGTCCCTCTCGGGCCCGCGGGGAGACCCAGTACTTC. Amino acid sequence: CASSPSRARGETQYF.

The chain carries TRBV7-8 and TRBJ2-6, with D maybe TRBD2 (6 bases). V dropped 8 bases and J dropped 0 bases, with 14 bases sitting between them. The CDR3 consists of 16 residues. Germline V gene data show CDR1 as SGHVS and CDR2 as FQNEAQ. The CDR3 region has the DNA TGTGCCAGCGGACTACGCAGCCCCTCTGGGGCCAACGTCCTGACTTTC. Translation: CASGLRSPSGANVLTF.

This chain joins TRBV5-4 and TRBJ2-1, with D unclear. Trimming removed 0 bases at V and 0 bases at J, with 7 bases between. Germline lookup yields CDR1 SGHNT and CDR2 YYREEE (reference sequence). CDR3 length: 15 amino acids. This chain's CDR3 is CASSLDGNSYNEQFF. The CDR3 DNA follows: TGTGCCAGCAGCTTGGACGGAAACTCCTACAATGAGCAGTTCTTC.

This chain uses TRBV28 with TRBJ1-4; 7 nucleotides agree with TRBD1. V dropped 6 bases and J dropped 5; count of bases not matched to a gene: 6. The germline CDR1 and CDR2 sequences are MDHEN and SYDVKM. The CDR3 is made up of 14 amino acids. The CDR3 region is CASRTGTANEKLFF. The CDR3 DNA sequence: TGTGCCAGCAGGACCGGGACAGCGAATGAAAAACTGTTTTTT.

Here the CDR3 DNA reads TGTGCCAGTAGTACCGTGGCAGGGAGGGATCAGCCCCAGCATTTT. This sequence encodes CASSTVAGRDQPQHF. V is TRBV19 and J is TRBJ1-5; TRBD1 might be the D (5 bases). Trimming pared 4 bases from V and 5 bases from J, leaving 15 bases between. Germline V CDR1 and CDR2: LNHDA, SQIVND (reference sequence). There are 15 residues in the CDR3.

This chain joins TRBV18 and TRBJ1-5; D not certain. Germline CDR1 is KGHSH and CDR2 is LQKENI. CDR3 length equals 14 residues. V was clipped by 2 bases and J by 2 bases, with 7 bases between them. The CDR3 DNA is TGTGCCAGCTCACCAGGGTTGGGCAATCAGCCCCAGCATTTT. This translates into CASSPGLGNQPQHF.

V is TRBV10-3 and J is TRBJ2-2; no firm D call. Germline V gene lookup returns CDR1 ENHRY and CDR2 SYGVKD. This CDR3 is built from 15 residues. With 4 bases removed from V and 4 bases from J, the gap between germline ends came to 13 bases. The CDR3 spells CAISVLGSGTGELFF. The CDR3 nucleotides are TGTGCCATCAGTGTTCTGGGTTCGGGCACCGGGGAGCTGTTTTTT.

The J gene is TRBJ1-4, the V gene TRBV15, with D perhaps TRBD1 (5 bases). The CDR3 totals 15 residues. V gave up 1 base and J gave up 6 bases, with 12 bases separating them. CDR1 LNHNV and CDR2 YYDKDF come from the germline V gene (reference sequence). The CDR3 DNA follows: TGTGCCACCAGCAGAGCAGTCAGGGCGGATGAAAAACTGTTTTTT. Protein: CATSRAVRADEKLFF.